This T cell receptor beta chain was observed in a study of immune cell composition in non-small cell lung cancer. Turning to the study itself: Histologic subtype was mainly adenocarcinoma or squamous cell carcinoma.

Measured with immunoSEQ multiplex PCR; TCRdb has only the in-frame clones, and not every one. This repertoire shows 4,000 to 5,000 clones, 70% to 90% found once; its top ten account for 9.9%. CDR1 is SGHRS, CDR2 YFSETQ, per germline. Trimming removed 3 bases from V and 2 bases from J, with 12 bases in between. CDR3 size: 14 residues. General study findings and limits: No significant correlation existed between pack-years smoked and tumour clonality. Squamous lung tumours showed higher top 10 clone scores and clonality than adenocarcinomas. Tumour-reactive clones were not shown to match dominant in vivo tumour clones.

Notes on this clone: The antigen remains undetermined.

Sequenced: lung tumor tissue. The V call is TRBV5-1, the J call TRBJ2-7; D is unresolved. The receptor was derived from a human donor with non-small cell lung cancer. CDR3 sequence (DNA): TGCGCCAGCAGCTCTCCAACCCGAGCCTACGAGCAGTACTTC. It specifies CASSSPTRAYEQYF.